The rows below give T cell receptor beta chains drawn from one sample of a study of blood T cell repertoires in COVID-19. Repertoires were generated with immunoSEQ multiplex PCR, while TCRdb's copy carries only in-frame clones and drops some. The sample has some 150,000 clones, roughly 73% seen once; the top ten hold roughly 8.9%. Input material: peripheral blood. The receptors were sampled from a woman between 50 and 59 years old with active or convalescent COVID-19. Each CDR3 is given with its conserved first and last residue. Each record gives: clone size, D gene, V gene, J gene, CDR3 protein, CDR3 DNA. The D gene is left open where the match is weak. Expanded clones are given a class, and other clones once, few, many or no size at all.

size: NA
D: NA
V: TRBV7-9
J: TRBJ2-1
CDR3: CASSITGTHNEQFF
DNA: TGTGCCAGCAGCATCACCGGGACTCACAATGAGCAGTTCTTC

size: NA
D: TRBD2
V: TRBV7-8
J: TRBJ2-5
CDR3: CASSYRLAGTRQETQYF
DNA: TGTGCCAGCAGCTACCGCCTAGCGGGGACACGTCAAGAGACCCAGTACTTC

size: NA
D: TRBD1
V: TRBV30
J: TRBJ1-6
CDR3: CAWTGQLNSPLHF
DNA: TGTGCCTGGACGGGACAGTTAAATTCACCCCTCCACTTT

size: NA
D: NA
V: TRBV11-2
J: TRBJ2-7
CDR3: CASSLEAGLYEQYF
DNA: TGTGCCAGCAGCTTAGAGGCGGGACTCTACGAGCAGTACTTC

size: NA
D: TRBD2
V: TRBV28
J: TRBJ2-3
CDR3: CASSPATSGGHFTDTQYF
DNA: TGTGCCAGCAGCCCAGCGACTAGCGGGGGGCATTTCACAGATACGCAGTATTTT

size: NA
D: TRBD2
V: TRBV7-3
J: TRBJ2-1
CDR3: CASSSSSRTSAYNEQFF
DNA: TGTGCCAGCAGCTCCAGCTCACGGACTAGCGCTTACAATGAGCAGTTCTTC

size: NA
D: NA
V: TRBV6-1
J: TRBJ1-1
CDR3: CASSEDRDTEAFF
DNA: TGTGCCAGCAGTGAAGACAGGGACACTGAAGCTTTCTTT

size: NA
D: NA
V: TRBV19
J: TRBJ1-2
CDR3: CASSTTWGGSSGYTF
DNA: TGTGCCAGTAGTACTACGTGGGGGGGCAGCAGCGGCTACACCTTC

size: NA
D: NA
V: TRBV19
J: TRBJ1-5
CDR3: CASSSQGNQPQHF
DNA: TGTGCCAGTAGTAGTCAGGGAAATCAGCCCCAGCATTTT

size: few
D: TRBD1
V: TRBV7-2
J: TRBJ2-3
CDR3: CASSSDRGYTDTQYF
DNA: TGTGCCAGCAGCTCTGACAGGGGGTATACAGATACGCAGTATTTT

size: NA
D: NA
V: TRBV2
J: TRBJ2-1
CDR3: CASSFPGGPHHDEQFF
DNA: TGTGCCAGCAGTTTCCCCGGGGGACCCCATCACGATGAGCAGTTCTTC

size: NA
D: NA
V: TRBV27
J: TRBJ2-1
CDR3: CASSLNPSYNEQFF
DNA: TGTGCCAGCAGTTTAAACCCTAGCTACAATGAGCAGTTCTTC

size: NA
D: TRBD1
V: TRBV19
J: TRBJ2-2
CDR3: CASRTGAVNTGELFF
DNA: TGTGCCAGTAGGACAGGGGCCGTCAACACCGGGGAGCTGTTTTTT

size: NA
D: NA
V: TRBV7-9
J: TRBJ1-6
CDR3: CASSPGVSNSPLHF
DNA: TGTGCCAGCAGCCCCGGGGTGAGTAATTCACCCCTCCACTTT

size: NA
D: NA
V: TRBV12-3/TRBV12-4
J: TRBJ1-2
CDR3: CASSLFSYGYTF
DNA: TGTGCCAGCAGTTTATTTTCTTATGGCTACACCTTC

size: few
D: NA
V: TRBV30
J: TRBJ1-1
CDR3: CAWTSERWTEAFF
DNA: TGTGCCTGGACCTCCGAGAGGTGGACTGAAGCTTTCTTT

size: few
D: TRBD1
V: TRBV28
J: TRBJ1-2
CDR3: CASSRQGANYGYTF
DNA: TGTGCCAGCAGTCGACAGGGAGCTAACTATGGCTACACCTTC

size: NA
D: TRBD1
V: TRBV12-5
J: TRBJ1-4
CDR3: CASAWGDRVEKLFF
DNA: TGTGCTAGTGCCTGGGGGGACAGGGTCGAAAAACTGTTTTTT

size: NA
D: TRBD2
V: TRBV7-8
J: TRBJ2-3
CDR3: CASSLVAGGPVDTQYF
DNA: TGTGCCAGCAGCTTAGTAGCGGGGGGGCCCGTAGATACGCAGTATTTT

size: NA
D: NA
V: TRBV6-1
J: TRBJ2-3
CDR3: CASSEEFVDTQYF
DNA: TGTGCCAGCAGTGAAGAATTCGTCGATACGCAGTATTTT

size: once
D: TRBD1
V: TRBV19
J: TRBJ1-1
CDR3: CASRGGRGTEAFF
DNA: TGTGCCAGTAGAGGGGGCAGGGGCACTGAAGCTTTCTTT

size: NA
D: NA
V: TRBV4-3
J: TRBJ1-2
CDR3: CASSQDRERSYGYTF
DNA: TGCGCCAGCAGCCAAGATCGGGAAAGGAGCTATGGCTACACCTTC

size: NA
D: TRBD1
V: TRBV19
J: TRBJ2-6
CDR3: CASMWRQGASSGANVLTF
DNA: TGTGCCAGTATGTGGCGACAGGGTGCATCCTCTGGGGCCAACGTCCTGACTTTC

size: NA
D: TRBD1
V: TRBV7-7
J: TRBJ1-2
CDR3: CASTRKSRGRFGYTF
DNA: TGTGCTAGCACGCGAAAGAGCAGGGGGAGGTTTGGCTACACCTTC

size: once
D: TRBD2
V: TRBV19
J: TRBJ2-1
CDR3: CASSSRVGLAGAQFF
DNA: TGTGCCAGTAGTTCGCGTGTCGGGCTAGCGGGAGCCCAGTTCTTC

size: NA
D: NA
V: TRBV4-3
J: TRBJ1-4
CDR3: CASSQDRNEKLFF
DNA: TGCGCCAGCAGCCAAGACAGGAATGAAAAACTGTTTTTT

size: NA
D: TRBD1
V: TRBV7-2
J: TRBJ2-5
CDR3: CASSFGQGMETQYF
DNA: TGTGCCAGCAGTTTCGGACAGGGGATGGAGACCCAGTACTTC

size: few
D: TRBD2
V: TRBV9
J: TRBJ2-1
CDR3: CASSLRTSGYNEQFF
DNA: TGTGCCAGCAGCCTCCGGACTAGCGGGTACAATGAGCAGTTCTTC

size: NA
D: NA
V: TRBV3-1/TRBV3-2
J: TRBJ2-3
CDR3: CASSQAGATDTQYF
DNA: TGTGCCAGCAGCCAAGCGGGAGCAACAGATACGCAGTATTTT

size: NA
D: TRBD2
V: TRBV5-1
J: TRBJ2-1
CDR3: CASSGTSGTEQFF
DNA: TGCGCCAGCAGCGGGACTAGCGGGACTGAGCAGTTCTTC

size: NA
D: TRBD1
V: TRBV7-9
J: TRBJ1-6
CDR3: CASSSGTGNSPLHF
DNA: TGTGCCAGCAGTTCCGGGACAGGCAATTCACCCCTCCACTTT

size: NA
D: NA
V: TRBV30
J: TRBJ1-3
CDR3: CAWSSRNTIYF
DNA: TGTGCCTGGAGTTCCCGGAACACCATATATTTT

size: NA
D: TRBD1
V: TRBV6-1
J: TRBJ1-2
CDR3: CASSEIQGEGYGYTF
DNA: TGTGCCAGCAGTGAAATCCAGGGGGAAGGATATGGCTACACCTTC